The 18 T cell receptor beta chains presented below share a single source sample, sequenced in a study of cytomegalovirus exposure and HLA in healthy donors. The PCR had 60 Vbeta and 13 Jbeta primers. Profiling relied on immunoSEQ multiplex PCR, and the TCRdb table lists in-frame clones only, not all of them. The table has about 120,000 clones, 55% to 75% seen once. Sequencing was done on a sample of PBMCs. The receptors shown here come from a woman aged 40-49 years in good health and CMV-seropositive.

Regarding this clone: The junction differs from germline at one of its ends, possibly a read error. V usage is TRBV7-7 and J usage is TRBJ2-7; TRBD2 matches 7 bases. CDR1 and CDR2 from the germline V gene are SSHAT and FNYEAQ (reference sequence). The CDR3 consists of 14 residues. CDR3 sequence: CASSLSGERDEQYF. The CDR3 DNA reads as TGTGCTAGCAGCTTAAGCGGGGAGAGGGACGAGCAGTACTTC.

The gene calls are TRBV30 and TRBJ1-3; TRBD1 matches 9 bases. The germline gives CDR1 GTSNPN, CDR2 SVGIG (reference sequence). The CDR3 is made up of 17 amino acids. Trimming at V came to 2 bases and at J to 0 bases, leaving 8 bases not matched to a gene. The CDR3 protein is CAWSTGTGTTSGNTIYF. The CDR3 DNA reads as TGTGCCTGGAGTACCGGGACAGGGACTACCTCTGGAAACACCATATATTTT.

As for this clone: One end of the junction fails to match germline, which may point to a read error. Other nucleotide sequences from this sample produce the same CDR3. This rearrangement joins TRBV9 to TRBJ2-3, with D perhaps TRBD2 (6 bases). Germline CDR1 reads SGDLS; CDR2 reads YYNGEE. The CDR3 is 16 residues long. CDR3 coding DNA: TGTGCTAGCAGCCCCCACGGGGGTAAGAGCACAGATACGCAGTATTTT. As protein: CASSPHGGKSTDTQYF.

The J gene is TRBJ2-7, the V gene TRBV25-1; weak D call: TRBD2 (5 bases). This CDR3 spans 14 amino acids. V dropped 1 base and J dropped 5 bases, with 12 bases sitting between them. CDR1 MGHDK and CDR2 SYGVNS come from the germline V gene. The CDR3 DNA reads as TGTGCCAGCAGTGAATTGGAGGAACTAAACGAGCAGTACTTC. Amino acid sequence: CASSELEELNEQYF.

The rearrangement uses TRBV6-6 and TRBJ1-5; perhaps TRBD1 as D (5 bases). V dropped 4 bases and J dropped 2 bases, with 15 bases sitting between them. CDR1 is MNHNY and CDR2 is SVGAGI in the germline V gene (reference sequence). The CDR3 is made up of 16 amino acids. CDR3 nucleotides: TGTGCCAGCAGTTTCTTCGGCACAGGTGGCAATCAGCCCCAGCATTTT. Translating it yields CASSFFGTGGNQPQHF.

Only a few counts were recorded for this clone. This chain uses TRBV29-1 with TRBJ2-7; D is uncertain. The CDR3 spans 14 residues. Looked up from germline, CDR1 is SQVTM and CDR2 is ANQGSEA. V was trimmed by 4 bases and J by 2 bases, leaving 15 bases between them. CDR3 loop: CSVGSPASTYEQYF. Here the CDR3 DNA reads TGCAGCGTTGGATCACCTGCCAGTACCTACGAGCAGTACTTC.

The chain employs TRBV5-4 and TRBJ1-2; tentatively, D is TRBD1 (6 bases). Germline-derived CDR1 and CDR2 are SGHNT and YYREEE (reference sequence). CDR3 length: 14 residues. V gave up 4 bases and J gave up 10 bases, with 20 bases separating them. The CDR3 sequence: CASSPGGARVDYTF. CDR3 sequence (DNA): TGTGCCAGCAGCCCGGGGGGGGCCAGGGTAGACTACACCTTC.

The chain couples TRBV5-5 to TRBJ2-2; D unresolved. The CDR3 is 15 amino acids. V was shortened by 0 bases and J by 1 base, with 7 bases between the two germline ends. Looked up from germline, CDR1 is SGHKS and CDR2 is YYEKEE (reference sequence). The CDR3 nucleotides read TGTGCCAGCAGCTTGGGCGTTGAGAACACCGGGGAGCTGTTTTTT. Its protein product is CASSLGVENTGELFF.

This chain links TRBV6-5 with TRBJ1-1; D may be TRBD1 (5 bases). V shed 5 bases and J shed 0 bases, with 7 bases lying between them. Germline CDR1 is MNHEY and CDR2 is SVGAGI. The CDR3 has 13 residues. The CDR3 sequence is CASSRQLNTEAFF. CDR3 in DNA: TGTGCCAGCAGTCGACAGCTGAACACTGAAGCTTTCTTT.

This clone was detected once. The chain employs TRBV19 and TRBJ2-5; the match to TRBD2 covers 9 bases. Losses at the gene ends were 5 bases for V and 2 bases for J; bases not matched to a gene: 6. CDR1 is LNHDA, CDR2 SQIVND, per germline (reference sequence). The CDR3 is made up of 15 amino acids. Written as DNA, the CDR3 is TGTGCCAGTAGTTACCGGACTAGCGCTCAAGAGACCCAGTACTTC. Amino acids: CASSYRTSAQETQYF.

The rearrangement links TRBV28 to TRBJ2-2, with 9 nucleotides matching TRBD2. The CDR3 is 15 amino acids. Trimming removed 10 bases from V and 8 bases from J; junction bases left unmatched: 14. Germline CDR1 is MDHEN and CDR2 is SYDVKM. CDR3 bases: TGTGCCACCATAGCCATAGCGGGAGAGGGTGGGGAGCTGTTTTTT. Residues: CATIAIAGEGGELFF.

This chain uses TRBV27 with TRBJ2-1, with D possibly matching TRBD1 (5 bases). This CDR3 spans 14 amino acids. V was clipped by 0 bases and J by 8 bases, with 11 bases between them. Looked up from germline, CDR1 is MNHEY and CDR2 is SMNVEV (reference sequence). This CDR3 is CASSLSLPRDEQFF. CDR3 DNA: TGTGCCAGCAGTTTATCCCTACCCAGGGATGAGCAGTTCTTC.

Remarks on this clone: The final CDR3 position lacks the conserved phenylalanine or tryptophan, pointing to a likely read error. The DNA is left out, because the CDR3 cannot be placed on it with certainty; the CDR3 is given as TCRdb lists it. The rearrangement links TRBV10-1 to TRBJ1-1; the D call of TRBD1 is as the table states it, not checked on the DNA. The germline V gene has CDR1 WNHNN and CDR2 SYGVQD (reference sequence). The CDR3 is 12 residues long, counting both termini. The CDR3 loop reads CASRPPQGATWV.

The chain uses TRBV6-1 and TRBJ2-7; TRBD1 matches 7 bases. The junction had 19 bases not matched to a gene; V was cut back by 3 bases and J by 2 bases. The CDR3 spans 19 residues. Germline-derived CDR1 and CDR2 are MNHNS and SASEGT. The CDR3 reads CASSDVFISRTGRPYEQYF. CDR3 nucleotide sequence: TGTGCCAGCAGTGATGTTTTTATTTCTCGGACAGGACGACCCTACGAGCAGTACTTC.

The CDR3 region has the DNA TGTGCCAGCAGTTACCAGGAACCTGACAGGGGGGACACCATATATTTT. Protein sequence: CASSYQEPDRGDTIYF. The chain carries TRBV6-6 and TRBJ1-3, with 9 bases that match TRBD1. The length of the CDR3 is 16 residues. Trimming at V came to 2 bases and at J to 8 bases, leaving 10 bases not matched to a gene. Germline loops: CDR1 MNHNY, CDR2 SVGAGI (reference sequence).

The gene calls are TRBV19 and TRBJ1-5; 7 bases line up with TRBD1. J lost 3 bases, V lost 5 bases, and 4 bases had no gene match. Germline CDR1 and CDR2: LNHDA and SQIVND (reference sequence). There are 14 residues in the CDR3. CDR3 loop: CASSSGQVNQPQHF. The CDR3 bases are TGTGCCAGTAGTTCTGGACAGGTCAATCAGCCCCAGCATTTT.

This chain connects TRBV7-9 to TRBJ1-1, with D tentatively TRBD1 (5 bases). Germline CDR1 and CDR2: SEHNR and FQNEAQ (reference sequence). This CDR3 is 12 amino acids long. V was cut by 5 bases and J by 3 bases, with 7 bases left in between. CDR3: CASSPTDTEAFF. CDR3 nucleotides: TGTGCCAGCAGCCCGACAGACACTGAAGCTTTCTTT.

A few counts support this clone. This chain's CDR3 is CASSQRHRETDTQYF. The CDR3 nucleotides read TGCGCCAGCAGCCAAAGACACAGGGAGACAGATACGCAGTATTTT. This rearrangement joins TRBV4-1 to TRBJ2-3; a possible D gene is TRBD1 (6 bases). The V gene lost 2 bases and the J gene lost 3 bases, with 12 bases spanning the gap. The CDR3 runs 15 residues. Germline V gives CDR1 MGHRA, CDR2 YSYEKL.